Each of the 21 T cell receptor beta chains below was sequenced from the same sample in a study of blood T cell repertoires in COVID-19 (dated by TCRdb to the early 2020s). The library was prepared using the immunoSEQ multiplex PCR assay. TCRdb took this table from immuneACCESS and kept in-frame rearrangements with V and J called. Such tables lack part of the clones; where checked against another copy, unresolved V genes explain under half of the gap, and the rest is unexplained. Present in this sample are some 110,000 clones, approximately 86% of which were seen just once. Of the sample, roughly 4.5% falls within the top ten clones. Sequencing was done on a sample of peripheral blood. These receptors came from a man aged 40-55 years with acute or convalescent COVID-19.

The chain combines TRBV6-5 with TRBJ2-1, with D possibly matching TRBD1 (5 bases). CDR3 length equals 11 residues. V lost 6 bases and J lost 7, with 7 bases in between. The germline V gene encodes CDR1 MNHEY and CDR2 SVGAGI. The CDR3 loop reads CASRRGNEQFF. Written as DNA, the CDR3 is TGTGCCAGCAGAAGGGGAAATGAGCAGTTCTTC.

This chain uses TRBV30 with TRBJ1-5, with D perhaps TRBD1 (6 bases). Trimming took 4 bases from V and 1 from J, leaving 8 bases between them. The CDR3 has 13 residues. The germline V gene encodes CDR1 GTSNPN and CDR2 SVGIG (reference sequence). Written as DNA, the CDR3 is TGTGCCTGGAATCAGGGGAGCAATCAGCCCCAGCATTTT. Residues: CAWNQGSNQPQHF.

DNA for the CDR3: TGTGCCAGCAGCCAAGATGGTCACAGGGAAGGCTACACCTTC. Amino acid sequence: CASSQDGHREGYTF. The chain uses TRBV14 and TRBJ1-2, with D possibly matching TRBD1 (6 bases). V lost 0 bases and J 8 bases, leaving 13 bases between the germline ends. Per germline, CDR1 SGHDN and CDR2 FVKESK. This CDR3 region has 14 residues.

The chain employs TRBV28 and TRBJ1-6, with TRBD1 as a possible D gene (6 bases). V shed 4 bases and J shed 8 bases, with 15 bases lying between them. The length of the CDR3 is 15 residues. The germline gives CDR1 MDHEN, CDR2 SYDVKM. Written as DNA, the CDR3 is TGTGCCAGCAGTTCACTCAGGGGAGCGGATTCACCCCTCCACTTT. This codes for CASSSLRGADSPLHF.

This clone has more than one count but fewer than ten. V usage is TRBV29-1 and J usage is TRBJ1-4; no clear D. The V gene's germline CDR1 is SQVTM and CDR2 ANQGSEA. The CDR3 totals 13 residues. Trimming removed 4 bases from V and 1 base from J, with 7 bases in between. CDR3 amino acids: CSVARRTNEKLFF. Here the CDR3 DNA reads TGCAGCGTTGCTAGGAGAACTAATGAAAAACTGTTTTTT.

The V call is TRBV9, the J call TRBJ2-1; TRBD2 is a possible D gene (6 bases). Trimming took 4 bases from V and 5 from J, leaving 19 bases between them. CDR3 size: 16 residues. The germline V gene encodes CDR1 SGDLS and CDR2 YYNGEE. The chain's CDR3 is CASSSEEGTSHNEQFF. CDR3 nucleotide sequence: TGTGCCAGCAGCTCCGAGGAAGGGACTTCCCACAATGAGCAGTTCTTC. Combining the CDR3 with reference TRBV9 and TRBJ2-1 gives the whole variable domain DSGVTQTPKHLITATGQRVTLRCSPRSGDLSVYWYQQSLDQGLQFLIQYYNGEERAKGNILERFSAQQFPDLHSELNLSSLELGDSALYFCASSSEEGTSHNEQFFGPGTRLTVL.

The CDR3 is CASSYVGARYNSPLHF. In DNA form, the CDR3 reads TGTGCCAGCAGTTATGTAGGGGCACGGTATAATTCACCCCTCCACTTT. The chain recombines TRBV6-5 with TRBJ1-6, with D possibly TRBD1 on 5 matching bases. V was trimmed by 3 bases and J by 4 bases, leaving 13 bases between them. The V gene's germline CDR1 is MNHEY and CDR2 SVGAGI. The CDR3 extends over 16 amino acids.

The rearrangement joins TRBV11-1 to TRBJ1-6; D may be TRBD1 (6 bases). This CDR3 is built from 13 residues. Deletions cut 7 bases from V and 10 bases from J, with 14 bases between. CDR1 and CDR2 from the germline V gene are SGHAT and FQDESV (reference sequence). The CDR3 DNA is TGTGCCAGCATCCACAGGGACGAATCACCCCTCCACTTT. Protein product: CASIHRDESPLHF. The full variable domain, completed using reference TRBV11-1 and TRBJ1-6, is EAEVAQSPRYKITEKSQAVAFWCDPISGHATLYWYRQILGQGPELLVQFQDESVVDDSQLPKDRFSAERLKGVDSTLKIQPAELGDSAMYLCASIHRDESPLHFGNGTRLTVT.

The chain recombines TRBV18 with TRBJ1-1, with D possibly matching TRBD1 (5 bases). Germline V gene lookup returns CDR1 KGHSH and CDR2 LQKENI. CDR3 length: 15 residues. Trimming cost V 3 bases and J 3 bases, with 14 bases left between them. In DNA, the CDR3 is TGTGCCAGCTCACCCGGTCTCAGGGAACACACTGAAGCTTTCTTT. Residues: CASSPGLREHTEAFF.

The genes are TRBV7-8 and TRBJ2-3; D might be TRBD2 (5 bases). V lost 1 base, J lost 4 bases, and 9 bases lay in between. Germline V gene lookup returns CDR1 SGHVS and CDR2 FQNEAQ. CDR3 size: 14 residues. The CDR3 DNA is TGTGCCAGCAGCTTAGAGCCAGCGGCAGATACGCAGTATTTT. It codes for CASSLEPAADTQYF.

V and J are TRBV24-1 and TRBJ2-1; 7 bases are a match to TRBD1. The CDR3 is 16 residues long. Germline trimming cut 3 bases from V and 2 bases from J; bases unmatched to any gene: 6. Germline V gene lookup returns CDR1 KGHDR and CDR2 SFDVKD. This CDR3 is CATSDADRVPYNEQFF. The CDR3 nucleotides are TGTGCCACCAGTGATGCTGACAGGGTCCCCTACAATGAGCAGTTCTTC.

The chain links TRBV18 to TRBJ1-5, with a possible D match to TRBD1 (6 bases). Germline V lookup: CDR1 KGHSH, CDR2 LQKENI. V was shortened by 3 bases and J by 5 bases, with 14 bases between the two germline ends. The CDR3 has 15 amino acids. The DNA of the CDR3 is TGTGCCAGCTCACCTGTACAGGGTTTGGATCAGCCCCAGCATTTT. This translates into CASSPVQGLDQPQHF.

The rearrangement links TRBV6-5 to TRBJ1-1; D possibly corresponds to TRBD1 (5 bases). Trimming pared 2 bases from V and 5 bases from J, leaving 15 bases between. The CDR3 totals 15 residues. Germline loops: CDR1 MNHEY, CDR2 SVGAGI. CDR3 sequence reads: CASSYGGFSRTEAFF. The DNA for the CDR3 is TGTGCCAGCAGTTACGGGGGGTTTAGTAGGACTGAAGCTTTCTTT.

The rearrangement links TRBV5-1 to TRBJ2-3; TRBD2 agrees at 12 bases. In germline, CDR1 is SGHRS, CDR2 YFSETQ. J gave up 5 bases and V 5 bases, and 12 bases lay outside the gene matches. This CDR3 is built from 17 residues. This CDR3 is CASRRQASGRVEDTQYF. The CDR3 DNA reads as TGCGCCAGCAGACGGCAGGCTAGCGGGAGGGTCGAAGATACGCAGTATTTT.

V gene TRBV12-3 or TRBV12-4 combines with J gene TRBJ1-2, with TRBD1 as a possible D gene (5 bases). Trimming removed 6 bases at V and 2 bases at J, with 10 bases between. This CDR3 has 13 amino acids. The CDR3 here is CASRPGLNYGYTF. Here the CDR3 DNA reads TGTGCCAGCAGGCCGGGACTAAACTATGGCTACACCTTC.

The rearrangement links TRBV7-8 to TRBJ2-5; 9 bases are a match to TRBD2. The CDR3 length is 14 residues. Losses at the gene ends were 1 base for V and 5 bases for J; bases not matched to a gene: 2. Germline V gene lookup returns CDR1 SGHVS and CDR2 FQNEAQ. Here the CDR3 reads CASSLGSGSETQYF. Here the CDR3 DNA reads TGTGCCAGCAGCTTAGGTAGCGGGAGTGAGACCCAGTACTTC.

This rearrangement joins TRBV11-3 to TRBJ2-1; a possible D gene is TRBD2 (5 bases). The ends were cut back, 3 bases at V and 9 bases at J, with 15 bases in the middle. The CDR3 is 14 amino acids. The germline CDR1 and CDR2 sequences are SGHNT and YENEEA. The DNA of the CDR3 is TGTGCCAGCAGCTTCGGACGGGGAACAAGTGAGCAGTTCTTC. It translates to CASSFGRGTSEQFF.

This chain links TRBV7-2 with TRBJ1-6; 12 bases fit TRBD1. The CDR3 sequence is 18 residues long. V was clipped by 5 bases and J by 2 bases; unmatched bases: 7. The germline gives CDR1 SGHTA, CDR2 FQGNSA. DNA of the CDR3: TGTGCCAGCAGCCCGGGACAGGGGGCGCGTCCCTATAATTCACCCCTCCACTTT. It encodes CASSPGQGARPYNSPLHF.

The chain has TRBV29-1 and TRBJ1-2, with TRBD1 as a possible D gene (5 bases). Germline V gene data show CDR1 as SQVTM and CDR2 as ANQGSEA. Trimming took off 4 bases at V and 4 bases at J, with 13 bases between the two ends. This CDR3 is built from 13 residues. CDR3: CSVGGSGFYGYTF. The CDR3 region has the DNA TGCAGCGTTGGGGGCTCAGGGTTCTATGGCTACACCTTC. Full variable domain (remainder filled in from reference TRBV29-1 and TRBJ1-2): SAVISQKPSRDICQRGTSLTIQCQVDSQVTMMFWYRQQPGQSLTLIATANQGSEATYESGFVIDKFPISRPNLTFSTLTVSNMSPEDSSIYLCSVGGSGFYGYTFGSGTRLTVV.

The DNA for the CDR3 is TGTGCCAGCAGACAGGGGGGAGGACACATGAACACTGAAGCTTTCTTT. Translation: CASRQGGGHMNTEAFF. The gene calls are TRBV5-4 and TRBJ1-1, with 8 bases matching TRBD1. Germline-derived CDR1 and CDR2 are SGHNT and YYREEE (reference sequence). The CDR3 totals 16 residues. J gave up 0 bases and V 5 bases, and 9 bases lay outside the gene matches.

The chain employs TRBV4-1 and TRBJ1-3; a possible D gene is TRBD1 (5 bases). This CDR3 spans 15 amino acids. CDR1 MGHRA and CDR2 YSYEKL come from the germline V gene. V dropped 8 bases and J dropped 0 bases, with 14 bases sitting between them. The CDR3 DNA reads TGCGCCAGCGGAGGGACGCTAAGCTCTGGAAACACCATATATTTT. Encoded protein: CASGGTLSSGNTIYF.